A selection of T cell receptor beta chains follows, all from one sample in a study of Tregs in tolerant kidney transplant recipients. Only in-frame clones appear in the TCRdb table, and some are missing; sequencing was by immunoSEQ multiplex PCR. The sample includes 95,000 to 120,000 clones, nearly 90% seen only once; the top ten take just under 0.35%. This specimen was CD4+ T cells from blood, taken before the transplant. The origin of the receptors is a human donor who received a combined kidney and bone marrow transplant. The CDR3 runs from the conserved cysteine through the conserved F or W.

j_gene: TRBJ1-5
v_gene: TRBV7-9
CDR3aa: CASSLQGEQPQHF

j_gene: TRBJ2-7
v_gene: TRBV19
CDR3aa: CASAVAGLGEQYF

j_gene: TRBJ2-6
v_gene: TRBV5-1
CDR3aa: CASSPTRSGANVLTF

j_gene: TRBJ2-7
v_gene: TRBV5-4
CDR3aa: CASSWDRGLEQYF

j_gene: TRBJ1-2
v_gene: TRBV7-2
CDR3aa: CASSSEAMKAYTF

j_gene: TRBJ1-2
v_gene: TRBV4-1
CDR3aa: CASSQVISGQGDGYTF

j_gene: TRBJ2-3
v_gene: TRBV28
CDR3aa: CASRPSSGSRGDTQYF

j_gene: TRBJ1-1
v_gene: TRBV5-8
CDR3aa: CASSFKGHHTEAFF

j_gene: TRBJ2-3
v_gene: TRBV6-4
CDR3aa: CASSDSRGSGGGDTQYF

j_gene: TRBJ2-3
v_gene: TRBV28
CDR3aa: CASAVSTDTQYF

j_gene: TRBJ1-2
v_gene: TRBV2
CDR3aa: CASSSGGNYGYTF

j_gene: TRBJ2-2
v_gene: TRBV7-2
CDR3aa: CASSRDRGSTGELFF

j_gene: TRBJ1-4
v_gene: TRBV5-1
CDR3aa: CASSPGTPEKLFF

j_gene: TRBJ2-1
v_gene: TRBV7-8
CDR3aa: CASSLVGSGGYNEQFF

j_gene: TRBJ2-2
v_gene: TRBV27
CDR3aa: CASSPTGGSAGELFF

j_gene: TRBJ1-4
v_gene: TRBV4-1
CDR3aa: CASGWAGATNEKLFF

j_gene: TRBJ2-6
v_gene: TRBV4-1
CDR3aa: CASSQVQGHLAGANVLTF

j_gene: TRBJ1-3
v_gene: TRBV6-5
CDR3aa: CASSTGAGGNTIYF

j_gene: TRBJ2-3
v_gene: TRBV5-5
CDR3aa: CASSLGTGGPTDTQYF

j_gene: TRBJ1-2
v_gene: TRBV19
CDR3aa: CASSDLQVNYGYTF

j_gene: TRBJ2-5
v_gene: TRBV4-1
CDR3aa: CASSQADRNWETQYF

j_gene: TRBJ1-2
v_gene: TRBV6-5
CDR3aa: CASSYYSGDGYTF